The following is a T cell receptor beta chain sequence with its context. Its antigen is not identified. This entry belongs to a study of somatic mutations in cytotoxic T cells in rheumatoid arthritis. The overall study: Nearly 100% purity was obtained when some V beta antibody-stained T-cell populations were flow-sorted; these included V beta1+ cells sequenced for TCRB. Findings and limits, study-wide: Only rheumatoid arthritis patients, not healthy controls, showed CD8+ clonality increasing with age. Rheumatoid arthritis patients and age-matched healthy controls showed no significant difference in CD8+ T-cell clonality.

Clones were sequenced by immunoSEQ multiplex PCR, and TCRdb holds only the in-frame ones, with some missing. The sample lists roughly 20,000 clones, over 60% occurring once. Germline V gene lookup returns CDR1 SGHAT and CDR2 FQDESV (reference sequence). V lost 5 bases, J lost 2 bases, and 4 bases stayed unmatched. The length of the CDR3 is 14 residues. The specimen was CD8+ T cells sorted from blood. The V call is TRBV11-1, the J call TRBJ2-3; 7 bases are a match to TRBD2. The receptor comes from an adult with rheumatoid arthritis. The CDR3 region is CASSLSGPTDTQYF. Here the CDR3 DNA reads TGTGCCAGCAGCCTTAGCGGGCCCACAGATACGCAGTATTTT.